The 14 T cell receptor beta chains reported below all come from one sample, sequenced in a study of graft-versus-host responses after intestinal transplantation (dated by TCRdb to the early 2020s). The time point label here, explained by the study, means: cells obtained before transplantation from donor or recipient. These TCRs' antigens remain unknown. Library prep was done by the immunoSEQ multiplex PCR assay. Held by TCRdb, this immuneACCESS table contains in-frame sequences only and omits some clones. Under half of the omission traces to an unresolved V gene where checked; the cause of the rest is unknown. The sample data list about 100,000 clones, and roughly nine tenths of these were observed just once. The top ten clones comprise 0.85% to 1% of the sample. The sample in question was unstimulated CD4+ T cells sorted from spleen or lymph node cells, obtained before transplant. The receptors originated from a human donor who was the organ donor for an intestinal transplant.

The chain uses TRBV4-1 and TRBJ2-7; D not resolved. Germline CDR1 reads MGHRA; CDR2 reads YSYEKL. Trimming removed 0 bases from V and 0 bases from J, with 24 bases in between. This CDR3 spans 20 amino acids. The DNA for the CDR3 is TGCGCCAGCAGCCAAGATACCCCCCACCGGACGGGCCCGAGCTCCTACGAGCAGTACTTC. Amino acids: CASSQDTPHRTGPSSYEQYF.

The V and J genes are TRBV6-5 and TRBJ2-3; 8 bases agree with TRBD1. V was clipped by 2 bases and J by 1 base; unmatched bases: 5. Germline V gene lookup returns CDR1 MNHEY and CDR2 SVGAGI. This CDR3 comprises 16 residues. DNA of the CDR3: TGTGCCAGCAGTTACCCAGGGACAGGCGGCACAGATACGCAGTATTTT. Residues: CASSYPGTGGTDTQYF.

The chain is built from TRBV10-3 and TRBJ1-1; no definite D call. V was trimmed by 2 bases and J by 4 bases, leaving 14 bases between them. This CDR3 has 15 amino acids. Germline V gene data show CDR1 as ENHRY and CDR2 as SYGVKD. The CDR3 sequence: CAISEPAVRGTEAFF. DNA of the CDR3: TGTGCCATCAGTGAGCCCGCGGTTCGGGGCACTGAAGCTTTCTTT.

This clone was picked up one time. The V gene is TRBV30, the J gene TRBJ1-6; D is perhaps TRBD1 (6 bases). V dropped 2 bases and J dropped 0 bases, with 11 bases sitting between them. This CDR3 region has 16 residues. Germline assignment: CDR1 GTSNPN and CDR2 SVGIG (reference sequence). The CDR3 region has the DNA TGTGCCTGGAGTATCGGGGGCGACTCCTATAATTCACCCCTCCACTTT. Protein: CAWSIGGDSYNSPLHF.

This chain connects TRBV28 to TRBJ2-7; tentatively, D is TRBD1 (6 bases). Trimming removed 2 bases at V and 0 bases at J, with 8 bases between. From germline, CDR1 is MDHEN and CDR2 SYDVKM. The CDR3 is 14 residues long. The CDR3 sequence is CASSLRGGSYEQYF. CDR3 in DNA: TGTGCCAGCAGTTTAAGAGGGGGCTCCTACGAGCAGTACTTC.

This clone has a single count. J is TRBJ1-1 and V is TRBV6-5; D remains ambiguous. Trimming stripped 6 bases from V and 7 bases from J, with 15 bases between. The CDR3 has 13 amino acids. CDR1 and CDR2 (germline): MNHEY, SVGAGI. The chain's CDR3 is CASRTLSGFEAFF. The DNA of the CDR3 is TGTGCCAGCAGAACTTTGTCCGGGTTTGAAGCTTTCTTT.

The chain is built from TRBV6-5 and TRBJ1-2; D gene unclear. Per germline, CDR1 MNHEY and CDR2 SVGAGI. V lost 5 bases and J lost 4, with 14 bases in between. The CDR3 has 14 amino acids. The CDR3 spells CASSADWAGYGYTF. CDR3 coding DNA: TGTGCCAGCAGTGCCGACTGGGCGGGCTATGGCTACACCTTC.

The chain recombines TRBV18 with TRBJ1-2; no definite D call. This CDR3 region has 16 residues. V lost 2 bases and J lost 8, with 21 bases in between. The V gene's germline CDR1 is KGHSH and CDR2 LQKENI. The DNA of the CDR3 is TGTGCCAGCTCACCATTTCCGGCGGAGCCCGGTAGGGGCTACACCTTC. This translates into CASSPFPAEPGRGYTF.

V is TRBV4-1 and J is TRBJ1-2; the D gene is possibly TRBD1 (5 bases). The CDR3 spans 15 residues. Deletions cut 6 bases from V and 0 bases from J, with 14 bases between. Germline CDR1 reads MGHRA; CDR2 reads YSYEKL. The DNA of the CDR3 is TGCGCCAGCAGTCCGGCGGACACCGCTAACTATGGCTACACCTTC. Protein product: CASSPADTANYGYTF.

V gene TRBV2 combines with J gene TRBJ1-1; D not resolved. Germline CDR1 reads SNHLY; CDR2 reads FYNNEI. The CDR3 contains 13 residues. The V end was cut by 5 bases, the J end by 0 bases, with 7 bases between. The CDR3 DNA sequence: TGTGCCAGCAGTAGAGACATGAACACTGAAGCTTTCTTT. This translates into CASSRDMNTEAFF.

The chain is built from TRBV5-8 and TRBJ1-5, with 9 bases matching TRBD1. Per germline, CDR1 SGHTS and CDR2 YDEGEE. The CDR3 length is 17 residues. V shed 4 bases, J shed 0 bases, and the junction held 8 bases outside the gene matches. This chain's CDR3 is CASSRDRDDYSNQPQHF. Here the CDR3 DNA reads TGTGCCAGCAGCCGGGACAGGGATGATTATAGCAATCAGCCCCAGCATTTT. Filled out from reference TRBV5-8 and TRBJ1-5, the complete variable domain reads EAGVTQSPTHLIKTRGQQATLRCSPISGHTSVYWYQQALGLGLQFLLWYDEGEERNRGNFPPRFSGRQFPNYSSELNVNALELEDSALYLCASSRDRDDYSNQPQHFGDGTRLSIL.

The V call is TRBV5-1, the J call TRBJ2-7; D not certain. Germline V gene data show CDR1 as SGHRS and CDR2 as YFSETQ. The CDR3 contains 13 residues. Trimming took off 0 bases at V and 2 bases at J, with 6 bases between the two ends. CDR3 in DNA: TGCGCCAGCAGCTTGGGCGCAGCCTACGAGCAGTACTTC. Its protein product is CASSLGAAYEQYF. The full variable domain, in which reference TRBV5-1 and TRBJ2-7 provide the parts outside the CDR3, is KAGVTQTPRYLIKTRGQQVTLSCSPISGHRSVSWYQQTPGQGLQFLFEYFSETQRNKGNFPGRFSGRQFSNSRSEMNVSTLELGDSALYLCASSLGAAYEQYFGPGTRLTVT.

This sequence joins TRBV27 and TRBJ1-2, with D possibly TRBD1 on 5 matching bases. This CDR3 spans 15 amino acids. The germline V gene encodes CDR1 MNHEY and CDR2 SMNVEV (reference sequence). The V gene lost 5 bases and the J gene lost 4 bases, with 17 bases spanning the gap. The CDR3 sequence: CASSTKGPRAYGYTF. The CDR3 DNA is TGTGCCAGCAGTACCAAGGGGCCGAGGGCCTATGGCTACACCTTC.

The chain recombines TRBV5-4 with TRBJ2-1; TRBD2 is a possible D gene (7 bases). CDR1 is SGHNT and CDR2 is YYREEE in the germline V gene (reference sequence). The CDR3 length is 17 residues. Trimming stripped 0 bases from V and 4 bases from J, with 17 bases between. CDR3: CASSLGGNGGLYNEQFF. DNA for the CDR3: TGTGCCAGCAGCTTGGGGGGAAACGGGGGGCTGTACAATGAGCAGTTCTTC.